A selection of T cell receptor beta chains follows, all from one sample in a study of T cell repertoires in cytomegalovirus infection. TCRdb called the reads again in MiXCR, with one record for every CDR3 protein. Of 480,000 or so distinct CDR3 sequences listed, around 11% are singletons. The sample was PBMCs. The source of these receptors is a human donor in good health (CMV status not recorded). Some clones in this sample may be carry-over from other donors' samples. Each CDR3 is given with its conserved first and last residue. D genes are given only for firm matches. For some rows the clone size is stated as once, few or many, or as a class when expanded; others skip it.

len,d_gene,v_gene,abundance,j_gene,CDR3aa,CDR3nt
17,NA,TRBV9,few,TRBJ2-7,CASSVGPGQRSSYEQYF,TGTGCCAGCAGCGTAGGGCCGGGCCAACGCAGCTCCTACGAGCAGTACTTC
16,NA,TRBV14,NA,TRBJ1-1,CASSQVAGSGISEAFF,TGTGCCAGCAGCCAAGTAGCGGGAAGCGGGATCTCTGAAGCTTTCTTT
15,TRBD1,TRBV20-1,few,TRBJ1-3,CSATGGRFSGNTIYF,TGCAGTGCCACAGGGGGCAGGTTCTCTGGAAACACCATATATTTT
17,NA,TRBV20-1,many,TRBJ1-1,CSARDREWLRGDTEAFF,TGCAGTGCTAGAGATCGGGAGTGGCTTAGGGGAGACACTGAAGCTTTCTTT
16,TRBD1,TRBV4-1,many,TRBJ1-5,CASSQSGQGVNQPQHF,TGCGCCAGCAGCCAAAGCGGACAGGGGGTAAATCAGCCCCAGCATTTT
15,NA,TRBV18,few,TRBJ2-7,CASSPTPPPLNEQYF,TGTGCCAGCTCACCAACGCCGCCCCCTCTGAACGAGCAGTACTTC
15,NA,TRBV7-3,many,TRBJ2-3,CASSPGVAGSDTQYF,TGTGCCAGCAGCCCCGGAGTAGCAGGGTCAGATACGCAGTATTTT
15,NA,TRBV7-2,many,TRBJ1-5,CASSLQAISTQPQHF,TGTGCCAGCAGCTTACAGGCAATCTCGACTCAGCCCCAGCATTTT
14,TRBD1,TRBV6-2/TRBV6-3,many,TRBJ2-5,CASSLTGGWETQYF,TGTGCCAGCAGTTTAACAGGGGGTTGGGAGACCCAGTACTTC
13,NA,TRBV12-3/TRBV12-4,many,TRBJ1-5,CASSFGRDQPQHF,TGTGCCAGCAGTTTCGGCCGGGATCAGCCCCAGCATTTT
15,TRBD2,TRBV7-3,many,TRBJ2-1,CASSLTGGTYNEQFF,TGTGCCAGCAGCTTGACGGGGGGAACCTACAATGAGCAGTTCTTC
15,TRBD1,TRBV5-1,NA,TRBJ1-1,CASSLRDRGNTEAFF,TGCGCCAGCAGCTTGAGGGACAGGGGGAACACTGAAGCTTTCTTT
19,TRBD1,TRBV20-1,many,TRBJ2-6,CSARARVTGGKSGANVLTF,TGCAGTGCTAGAGCCCGGGTTACAGGGGGGAAGTCTGGGGCCAACGTCCTGACTTTC
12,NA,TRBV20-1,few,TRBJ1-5,CSALYGNQPQHF,TGCAGTGCCCTGTATGGCAATCAGCCCCAGCATTTT
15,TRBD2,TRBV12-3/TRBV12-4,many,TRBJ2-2,CASSIAGGPTGELFF,TGTGCCAGCAGTATAGCGGGGGGGCCCACCGGGGAGCTGTTTTTT
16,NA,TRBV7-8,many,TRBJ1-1,CASSLGHGQMNTEAFF,TGTGCCAGCAGCTTAGGACATGGGCAGATGAACACTGAAGCTTTCTTT
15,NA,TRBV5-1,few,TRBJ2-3,CASSSRPSSTDTQYF,TGCGCCAGCAGCAGCCGACCCTCTAGCACAGATACGCAGTATTTT
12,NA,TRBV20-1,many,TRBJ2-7,CSASHTSYEQYF,TGCAGTGCTAGTCACACCTCCTACGAGCAGTACTTC
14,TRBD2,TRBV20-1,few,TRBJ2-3,CSARASGGADTQYF,TGCAGTGCTAGAGCTAGCGGGGGGGCGGATACGCAGTATTTT
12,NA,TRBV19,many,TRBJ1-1,CASTGKNTEAFF,TGTGCCAGTACGGGGAAGAACACTGAAGCTTTCTTT
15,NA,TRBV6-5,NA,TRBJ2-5,CASSYGPSGGQTQYF,TGTGCCAGCAGTTACGGTCCCTCTGGGGGACAGACCCAGTACTTC
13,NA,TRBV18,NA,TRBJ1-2,CASSPRGRYGYTF,TGTGCCAGCTCACCGAGAGGGCGCTATGGCTACACCTTC
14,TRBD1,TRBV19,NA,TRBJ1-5,CATHRDRGDQPQHF,TGTGCCACACACCGGGACAGGGGCGATCAGCCCCAGCATTTT
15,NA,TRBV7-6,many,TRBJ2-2,CASSLNGGNTGELFF,TGTGCCAGCAGCTTAAACGGGGGGAACACCGGGGAGCTGTTTTTT
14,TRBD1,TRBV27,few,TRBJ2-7,CASSSGQPGYEQYF,TGTGCCAGCAGTTCGGGACAGCCAGGCTACGAGCAGTACTTC